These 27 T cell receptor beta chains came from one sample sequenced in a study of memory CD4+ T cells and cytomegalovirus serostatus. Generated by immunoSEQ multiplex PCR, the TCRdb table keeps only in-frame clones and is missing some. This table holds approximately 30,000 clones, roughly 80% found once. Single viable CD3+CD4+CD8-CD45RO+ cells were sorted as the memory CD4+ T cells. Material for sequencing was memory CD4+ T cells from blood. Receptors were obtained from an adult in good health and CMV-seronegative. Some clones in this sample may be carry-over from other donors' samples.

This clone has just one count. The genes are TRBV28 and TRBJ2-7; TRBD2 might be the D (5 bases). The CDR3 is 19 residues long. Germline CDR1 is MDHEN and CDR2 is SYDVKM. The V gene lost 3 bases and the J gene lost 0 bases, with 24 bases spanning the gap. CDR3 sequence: CASSFRLSRARRASYEQYF. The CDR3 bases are TGTGCCAGCAGTTTCCGCCTTTCCCGGGCCAGGCGGGCCTCCTACGAGCAGTACTTC.

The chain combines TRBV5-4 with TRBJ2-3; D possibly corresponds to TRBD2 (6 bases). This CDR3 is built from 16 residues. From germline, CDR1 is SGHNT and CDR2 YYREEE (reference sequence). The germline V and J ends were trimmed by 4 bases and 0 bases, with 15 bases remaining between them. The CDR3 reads CASSLPGGPSTDTQYF. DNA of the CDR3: TGTGCCAGCAGCCTCCCCGGAGGGCCTAGCACAGATACGCAGTATTTT. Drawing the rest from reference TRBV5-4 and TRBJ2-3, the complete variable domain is ETGVTQSPTHLIKTRGQQVTLRCSSQSGHNTVSWYQQALGQGPQFIFQYYREEENGRGNFPPRFSGLQFPNYSSELNVNALELDDSALYLCASSLPGGPSTDTQYFGPGTRLTVL.

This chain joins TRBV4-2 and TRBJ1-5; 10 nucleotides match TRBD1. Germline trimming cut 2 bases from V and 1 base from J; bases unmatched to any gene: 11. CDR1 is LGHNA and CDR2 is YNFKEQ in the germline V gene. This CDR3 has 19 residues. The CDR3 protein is CASSQQLRQGARSNQPQHF. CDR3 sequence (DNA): TGTGCCAGCAGCCAACAATTACGACAGGGGGCGCGGAGCAATCAGCCCCAGCATTTT.

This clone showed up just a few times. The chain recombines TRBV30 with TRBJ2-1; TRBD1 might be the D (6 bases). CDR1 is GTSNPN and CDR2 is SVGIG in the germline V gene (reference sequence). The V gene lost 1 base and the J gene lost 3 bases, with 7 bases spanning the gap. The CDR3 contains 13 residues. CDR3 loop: CAWSEDSYNEQFF. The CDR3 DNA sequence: TGTGCCTGGAGTGAGGACAGCTACAATGAGCAGTTCTTC.

CDR3 DNA sequence: TGTGCCAGCAGCACCGATCCGGGGTTCGGCACTGAAGCTTTCTTT. It yields the protein CASSTDPGFGTEAFF. The chain recombines TRBV4-2 with TRBJ1-1; D is uncertain. Between the trimmed V and J ends, which lost 5 bases and 4 bases, there was a span of 17 bases. Germline V gene lookup returns CDR1 LGHNA and CDR2 YNFKEQ. The CDR3 extends over 15 amino acids.

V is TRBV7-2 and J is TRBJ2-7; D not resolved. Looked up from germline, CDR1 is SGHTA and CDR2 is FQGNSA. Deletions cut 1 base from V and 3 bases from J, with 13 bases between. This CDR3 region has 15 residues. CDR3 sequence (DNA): TGTGCCAGCAGCTTAGGAGGCGGAGTCGTCTACGAGCAGTACTTC. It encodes CASSLGGGVVYEQYF.

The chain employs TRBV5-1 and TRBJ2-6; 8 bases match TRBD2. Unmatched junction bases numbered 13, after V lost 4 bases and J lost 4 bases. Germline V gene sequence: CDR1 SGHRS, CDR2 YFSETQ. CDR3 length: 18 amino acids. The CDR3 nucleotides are TGCGCCAGCAGCAGGTCCCCCGGCGGGGGGATCGGGGCCAACGTCCTGACTTTC. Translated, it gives CASSRSPGGGIGANVLTF.

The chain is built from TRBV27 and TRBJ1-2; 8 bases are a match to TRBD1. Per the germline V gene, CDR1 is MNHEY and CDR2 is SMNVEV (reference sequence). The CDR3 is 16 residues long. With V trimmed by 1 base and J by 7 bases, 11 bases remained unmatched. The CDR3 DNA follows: TGTGCCAGCAGTTTATACCCGACAGGGGTTAAGACTGGCTACACCTTC. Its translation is CASSLYPTGVKTGYTF.

For the CDR3, the DNA is TGTGCCAGTAGTATAGATCCTCGACAGGGTATAATGAACACTGAAGCTTTCTTT. Protein: CASSIDPRQGIMNTEAFF. V is TRBV19 and J is TRBJ1-1, with 7 positions matching TRBD1. This CDR3 comprises 18 residues. Looked up from germline, CDR1 is LNHDA and CDR2 is SQIVND (reference sequence). V dropped 0 bases and J dropped 0; count of bases not matched to a gene: 10.

Here the CDR3 reads CASSLMWNTEAFF. The CDR3, as DNA: TGTGCCAGCAGCTTAATGTGGAACACTGAAGCTTTCTTT. The V call is TRBV11-3, the J call TRBJ1-1; unclear D gene. The CDR3 is 13 amino acids. Looked up from germline, CDR1 is SGHNT and CDR2 is YENEEA. V shed 2 bases and J shed 1 base, with 5 bases lying between them. Combining the CDR3 with reference TRBV11-3 and TRBJ1-1 gives the whole variable domain EAGVVQSPRYKIIEKKQPVAFWCNPISGHNTLYWYLQNLGQGPELLIRYENEEAVDDSQLPKDRFSAERLKGVDSTLKIQPAELGDSAVYLCASSLMWNTEAFFGQGTRLTVV.

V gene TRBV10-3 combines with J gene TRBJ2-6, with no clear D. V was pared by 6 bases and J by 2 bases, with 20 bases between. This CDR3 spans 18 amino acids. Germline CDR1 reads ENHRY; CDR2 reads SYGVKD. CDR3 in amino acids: CAISTRSAVSAGANVLTF. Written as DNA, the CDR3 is TGTGCCATCAGCACACGGTCGGCGGTTTCGGCTGGGGCCAACGTCCTGACTTTC.

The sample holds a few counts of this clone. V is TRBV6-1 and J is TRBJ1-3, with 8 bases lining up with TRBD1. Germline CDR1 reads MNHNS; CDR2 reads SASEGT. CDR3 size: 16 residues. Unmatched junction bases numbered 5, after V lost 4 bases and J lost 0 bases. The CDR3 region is CASSVWTGLSGNTIYF. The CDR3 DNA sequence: TGTGCCAGCAGTGTGTGGACAGGGCTCTCTGGAAACACCATATATTTT.

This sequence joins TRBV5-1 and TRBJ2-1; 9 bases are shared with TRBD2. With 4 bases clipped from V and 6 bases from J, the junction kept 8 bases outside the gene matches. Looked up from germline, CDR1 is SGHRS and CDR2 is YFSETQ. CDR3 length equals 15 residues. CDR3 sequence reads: CASSAGTSPINEQFF. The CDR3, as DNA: TGCGCCAGCAGCGCTGGGACTAGCCCCATCAATGAGCAGTTCTTC.

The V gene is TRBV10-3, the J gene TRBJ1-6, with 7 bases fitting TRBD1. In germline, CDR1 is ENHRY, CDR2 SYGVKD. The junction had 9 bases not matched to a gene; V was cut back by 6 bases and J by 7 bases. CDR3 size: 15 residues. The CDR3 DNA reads TGTGCCATCAGCGACTCGGGACAGTGGAATTCACCCCTCCACTTT. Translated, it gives CAISDSGQWNSPLHF.

CDR3 DNA sequence: TGCGCCAGCAGCCCCAGGACTAGCGGGGGGGTGGAGACCCAGTACTTC. It specifies CASSPRTSGGVETQYF. The chain has TRBV4-3 and TRBJ2-5; the match to TRBD2 covers 15 bases. Germline V gives CDR1 LGHNA, CDR2 YSLEER. Unmatched junction bases numbered 5, after V lost 4 bases and J lost 5 bases. CDR3 length: 16 amino acids.

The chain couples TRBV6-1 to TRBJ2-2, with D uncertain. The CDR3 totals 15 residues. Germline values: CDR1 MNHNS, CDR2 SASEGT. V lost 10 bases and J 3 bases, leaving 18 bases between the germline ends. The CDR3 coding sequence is TGTGCCACCAGCCCACAGACCGCGGACACCGGGGAGCTGTTTTTT. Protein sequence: CATSPQTADTGELFF.

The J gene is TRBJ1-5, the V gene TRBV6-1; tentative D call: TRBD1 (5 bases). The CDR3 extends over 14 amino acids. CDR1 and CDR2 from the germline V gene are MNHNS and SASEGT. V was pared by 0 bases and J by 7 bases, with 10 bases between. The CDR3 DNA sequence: TGTGCCAGCAGTGAAGCGGCAGGGTACCAGCCCCAGCATTTT. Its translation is CASSEAAGYQPQHF.

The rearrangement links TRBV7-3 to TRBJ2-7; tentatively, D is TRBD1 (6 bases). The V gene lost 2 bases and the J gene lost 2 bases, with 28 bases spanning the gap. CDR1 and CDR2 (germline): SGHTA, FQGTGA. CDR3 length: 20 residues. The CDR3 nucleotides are TGTGCCAGCAGCTTAGCCCGTCGGTCCCAAGACAGGACGGACCCCTACGAGCAGTACTTC. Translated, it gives CASSLARRSQDRTDPYEQYF.

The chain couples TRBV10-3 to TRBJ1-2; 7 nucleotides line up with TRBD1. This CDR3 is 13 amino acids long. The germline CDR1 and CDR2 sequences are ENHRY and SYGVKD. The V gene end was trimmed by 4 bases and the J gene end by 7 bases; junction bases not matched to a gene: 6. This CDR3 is CAISVEGAPGYTF. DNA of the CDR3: TGTGCCATCAGTGTGGAGGGGGCTCCTGGCTACACCTTC.

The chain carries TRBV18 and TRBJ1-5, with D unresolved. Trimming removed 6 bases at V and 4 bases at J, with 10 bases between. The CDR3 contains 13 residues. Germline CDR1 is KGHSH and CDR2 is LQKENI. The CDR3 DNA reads TGTGCCAGCTCCCAGGAGTTTAATCAGCCCCAGCATTTT. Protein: CASSQEFNQPQHF.

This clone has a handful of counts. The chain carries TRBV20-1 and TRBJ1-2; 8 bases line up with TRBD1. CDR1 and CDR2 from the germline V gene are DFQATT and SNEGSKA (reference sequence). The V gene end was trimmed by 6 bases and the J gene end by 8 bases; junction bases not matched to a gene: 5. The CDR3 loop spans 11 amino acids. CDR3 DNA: TGCAGTGCGGAGGACAGGGAGGGCTACACCTTC. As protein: CSAEDREGYTF.

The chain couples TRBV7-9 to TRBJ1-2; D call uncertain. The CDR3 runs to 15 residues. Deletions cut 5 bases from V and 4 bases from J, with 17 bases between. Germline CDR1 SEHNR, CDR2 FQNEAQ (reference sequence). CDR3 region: CASSNTAIRGYGYTF. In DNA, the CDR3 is TGTGCCAGCAGCAACACGGCCATCCGGGGCTATGGCTACACCTTC.

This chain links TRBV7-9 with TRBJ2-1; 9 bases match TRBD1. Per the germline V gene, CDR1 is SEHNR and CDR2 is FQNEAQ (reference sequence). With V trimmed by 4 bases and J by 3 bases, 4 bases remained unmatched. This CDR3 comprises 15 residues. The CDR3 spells CASSSTGGSYNEQFF. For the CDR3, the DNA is TGTGCCAGCAGCTCGACAGGGGGGAGCTACAATGAGCAGTTCTTC.

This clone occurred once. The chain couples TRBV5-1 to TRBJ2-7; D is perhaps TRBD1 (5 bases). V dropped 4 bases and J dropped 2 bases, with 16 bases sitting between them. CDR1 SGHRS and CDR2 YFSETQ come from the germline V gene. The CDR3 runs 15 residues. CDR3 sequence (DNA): TGCGCCAGCAGCAATGACAGATATCCTACCTACGAGCAGTACTTC. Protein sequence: CASSNDRYPTYEQYF.

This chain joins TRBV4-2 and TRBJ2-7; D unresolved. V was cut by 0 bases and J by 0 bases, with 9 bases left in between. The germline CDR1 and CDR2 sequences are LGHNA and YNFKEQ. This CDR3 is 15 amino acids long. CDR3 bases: TGTGCCAGCAGCCAAGATGCAGGTAACTCCTACGAGCAGTACTTC. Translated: CASSQDAGNSYEQYF.

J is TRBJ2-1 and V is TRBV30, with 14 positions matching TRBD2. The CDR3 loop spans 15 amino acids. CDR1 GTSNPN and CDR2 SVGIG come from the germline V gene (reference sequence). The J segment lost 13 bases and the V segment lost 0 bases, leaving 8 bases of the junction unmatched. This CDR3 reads CAWSVGTSGGISQFF. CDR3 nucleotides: TGTGCCTGGAGTGTAGGGACTAGCGGGGGAATTTCACAGTTCTTC.

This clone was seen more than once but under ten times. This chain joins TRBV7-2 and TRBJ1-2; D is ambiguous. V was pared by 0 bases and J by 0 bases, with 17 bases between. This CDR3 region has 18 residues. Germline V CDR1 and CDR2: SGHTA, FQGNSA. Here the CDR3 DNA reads TGTGCCAGCAGCTTAGCGAGTTCGGGGATCACATCTAACTATGGCTACACCTTC. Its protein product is CASSLASSGITSNYGYTF.